These 29 T cell receptor beta chains were all obtained from the same sample, sequenced in a study of blood T cell repertoires in COVID-19. Measured with immunoSEQ multiplex PCR; TCRdb has only the in-frame clones, and not every one. This sample has about 480,000 clones, with 87% found just once. Sequencing was carried out using PBMCs or T cells enriched from blood (not recorded which). These receptors all come from a woman under 30 with acute COVID-19.

This clone was counted a single time. The sample holds other DNA sequences that translate to the same CDR3. The chain recombines TRBV19 with TRBJ2-7; 9 bases line up with TRBD1. Germline-derived CDR1 and CDR2 are LNHDA and SQIVND (reference sequence). The CDR3 contains 15 residues. Trimming at V came to 1 base and at J to 2 bases, leaving 3 bases not matched to a gene. The DNA for the CDR3 is TGTGCCAGTAGTATAGCGGGACAGGGAGCCTACGAGCAGTACTTC. Protein sequence: CASSIAGQGAYEQYF.

This chain connects TRBV19 to TRBJ2-7; 14 bases map to TRBD2. The CDR3 consists of 15 residues. CDR1 and CDR2 from the germline V gene are LNHDA and SQIVND (reference sequence). After removal of 6 bases from V and 5 bases from J, the junction contained 6 bases not matched to a gene. The CDR3 region is CASRRTSGGQNEQYF. CDR3 DNA: TGTGCCAGTAGACGGACTAGCGGGGGGCAAAACGAGCAGTACTTC. Using reference TRBV19 and TRBJ2-7 for the parts outside the CDR3, the full variable domain is DGGITQSPKYLFRKEGQNVTLSCEQNLNHDAMYWYRQDPGQGLRLIYYSQIVNDFQKGDIAEGYSVSREKKESFPLTVTSAQKNPTAFYLCASRRTSGGQNEQYFGPGTRLTVT.

With regard to this clone: One junction end disagrees with the germline gene, perhaps due to a read error. The chain uses TRBV7-3 and TRBJ2-3; 7 bases line up with TRBD2. CDR1 is SGHTA, CDR2 FQGTGA, per germline. The CDR3 has 16 residues. The CDR3 DNA is TGTGCCAGCAGCGTAACTCCCGGGACTAAGACAGATACGCAGTATTTT. It is translated as CASSVTPGTKTDTQYF.

This clone was counted once. The chain employs TRBV30 and TRBJ1-3; possible D gene TRBD1, 5 bases. Trimming took 4 bases from V and 0 from J, leaving 13 bases between them. Per germline, CDR1 GTSNPN and CDR2 SVGIG (reference sequence). This CDR3 contains 15 residues. In DNA, the CDR3 is TGTGCCTGGACTCGGGGACTGAGCTCTGGAAACACCATATATTTT. This gives the protein CAWTRGLSSGNTIYF. The entire variable domain, with the rest obtained from reference TRBV30 and TRBJ1-3, is as follows: SQTIHQWPATLVQPVGSPLSLECTVEGTSNPNLYWYRQAAGRGLQLLFYSVGIGQISSEVPQNLSASRPQDRQFILSSKKLLLSDSGFYLCAWTRGLSSGNTIYFGEGSWLTVV.

CDR3 nucleotides: TGTGCCAGCAGTCAGCGTTTAGCGGGAGGGCCTTTCGGGGAGCTGTTTTTT. It codes for CASSQRLAGGPFGELFF. The chain employs TRBV28 and TRBJ2-2, with 11 bases aligning to TRBD2. CDR1 is MDHEN, CDR2 SYDVKM, per germline. J was trimmed by 7 bases and V by 5 bases; bases with no gene match: 12. This CDR3 is built from 17 residues.

In its sample, this clone was seen a few times. The chain is built from TRBV18 and TRBJ1-3; 9 bases are a match to TRBD1. With V trimmed by 5 bases and J by 0 bases, 8 bases remained unmatched. This CDR3 is 17 amino acids long. Germline CDR1 KGHSH, CDR2 LQKENI. The CDR3 reads CASSTRTGQGSGNTIYF. The CDR3 DNA sequence: TGTGCCAGCTCAACCCGAACGGGACAGGGCTCTGGAAACACCATATATTTT.

For the CDR3, the DNA is TGTGCCAGCAGTCCCGACAGGAACTATGGCTACACCTTC. It specifies CASSPDRNYGYTF. The chain employs TRBV28 and TRBJ1-2, with D possibly being TRBD1 (6 bases). V lost 5 bases to trimming and J lost 2 bases, with 9 bases between them. The CDR3 sequence is 13 residues long. Germline V CDR1 and CDR2: MDHEN, SYDVKM.

This chain uses TRBV28 with TRBJ2-7; D remains unclear. Germline CDR1 and CDR2: MDHEN and SYDVKM. The V end lost 5 bases, the J end lost 0 bases, and 5 bases lay between the germline ends. The CDR3 sequence is 12 residues long. This CDR3 is CASSTSSYEQYF. The CDR3 DNA reads as TGTGCCAGCAGTACAAGCTCCTACGAGCAGTACTTC.

The DNA for the CDR3 is TGTGCCAGCAGTTCTCCCGGGGGAGGTGAAACCGGGGAGCTGTTTTTT. It specifies CASSSPGGGETGELFF. This chain joins TRBV6-5 and TRBJ2-2, with D perhaps TRBD2 (6 bases). Germline CDR1 MNHEY, CDR2 SVGAGI. The V end lost 4 bases, the J end lost 5 bases, and 17 bases lay between the germline ends. This CDR3 has 16 amino acids.

V and J are TRBV3-1 (or the pseudogene TRBV3-2) and TRBJ1-6; no definite D call. This CDR3 has 14 residues. The V end lost 1 base, the J end lost 7 bases, and 8 bases lay between the germline ends. Germline values: CDR1 LGHDT, CDR2 YNNKEL (reference sequence). This CDR3 is CASSQVQSNSPLHF. CDR3 coding DNA: TGTGCCAGCAGCCAAGTTCAGTCCAATTCACCCCTCCACTTT.

The chain has TRBV5-1 and TRBJ2-6; unclear D gene. V gave up 0 bases and J gave up 0 bases, with 4 bases separating them. The CDR3 is 15 amino acids. Germline-derived CDR1 and CDR2 are SGHRS and YFSETQ. The CDR3 reads CASSLDFSGANVLTF. For the CDR3, the DNA is TGCGCCAGCAGCTTGGACTTCTCTGGGGCCAACGTCCTGACTTTC.

The rearrangement joins TRBV5-6 to TRBJ1-6; 9 bases align to TRBD1. The CDR3 sequence is 14 residues long. Trimming cost V 5 bases and J 7 bases; bases outside gene matches: 4. Germline loops: CDR1 SGHDT, CDR2 YYEEEE. The CDR3, as DNA: TGTGCCAGCAGACAACAGGGGGCCAATTCACCCCTCCACTTT. It is translated as CASRQQGANSPLHF.

V and J are TRBV4-3 and TRBJ1-2; 9 nucleotides line up with TRBD1. CDR1 is LGHNA, CDR2 YSLEER, per germline. With V trimmed by 3 bases and J by 4 bases, 9 bases remained unmatched. The CDR3 has 16 amino acids. The CDR3 sequence is CASSHGGGQGFYGYTF. CDR3 nucleotide sequence: TGCGCCAGCAGCCATGGAGGGGGACAGGGCTTCTATGGCTACACCTTC.

The chain is built from TRBV28 and TRBJ1-3; D ambiguous. The V gene's germline CDR1 is MDHEN and CDR2 SYDVKM. V was trimmed by 3 bases and J by 0 bases, leaving 9 bases between them. The CDR3 has 15 residues. CDR3 sequence: CASSFGGHSGNTIYF. CDR3 in DNA: TGTGCCAGCAGTTTCGGAGGGCACTCTGGAAACACCATATATTTT. Full variable domain (remainder filled in from reference TRBV28 and TRBJ1-3): DVKVTQSSRYLVKRTGEKVFLECVQDMDHENMFWYRQDPGLGLRLIYFSYDVKMKEKGDIPEGYSVSREKKERFSLILESASTNQTSMYLCASSFGGHSGNTIYFGEGSWLTVV.

The chain has TRBV6-5 and TRBJ1-5; D possibly corresponds to TRBD1 (5 bases). The CDR3 sequence is 14 residues long. The V and J ends lost 5 bases and 6 bases respectively, with 14 bases between them. Germline V lookup: CDR1 MNHEY, CDR2 SVGAGI. Here the CDR3 DNA reads TGTGCCAGCAGTCACAAAGGGACTGGTCAGCCCCAGCATTTT. Protein sequence: CASSHKGTGQPQHF.

This clone was found a few times. The chain has TRBV12-3 or TRBV12-4 and TRBJ1-2; possible D gene TRBD1, 5 bases. This CDR3 has 12 residues. Trimming pared 2 bases from V and 7 bases from J, leaving 8 bases between. This chain's CDR3 is CASSLQGSGYTF. In nucleotides, the CDR3 is TGTGCCAGCAGTTTACAGGGTTCTGGCTACACCTTC.

The J gene is TRBJ2-7, the V gene TRBV19, with D possibly TRBD2 on 6 matching bases. Germline values: CDR1 LNHDA, CDR2 SQIVND (reference sequence). The CDR3 runs 13 residues. V was clipped by 3 bases and J by 3 bases, with 9 bases between them. The CDR3 is CASSIGSSYEQYF. The CDR3 nucleotides read TGTGCCAGTAGTATCGGGAGCAGCTACGAGCAGTACTTC.

This clone occurred a few times. The V and J genes are TRBV2 and TRBJ1-4; perhaps TRBD1 as D (6 bases). The length of the CDR3 is 15 residues. In germline, CDR1 is SNHLY, CDR2 FYNNEI. V lost 5 bases and J 0 bases, leaving 10 bases between the germline ends. The CDR3 nucleotides are TGTGCCAGCAGTCCGGACAGTGCAACTAATGAAAAACTGTTTTTT. It is translated as CASSPDSATNEKLFF.

The V and J genes are TRBV28 and TRBJ1-1, with D perhaps matching TRBD1 (5 bases). Trimming removed 8 bases at V and 0 bases at J, with 7 bases between. CDR1 MDHEN and CDR2 SYDVKM come from the germline V gene. The CDR3 runs to 12 residues. The CDR3 nucleotides are TGTGCCAGCGGGGGGATGAACACTGAAGCTTTCTTT. This translates into CASGGMNTEAFF.

The chain couples TRBV6-5 to TRBJ1-2, with TRBD1 matching 9 bases. V was clipped by 2 bases and J by 1 base; unmatched bases: 2. CDR1 and CDR2 (germline): MNHEY, SVGAGI. The CDR3 length is 15 residues. In DNA form, the CDR3 reads TGTGCCAGCAGTTACGGGACAGGGCGTAACTATGGCTACACCTTC. Translating gives CASSYGTGRNYGYTF.

The gene calls are TRBV9 and TRBJ1-1; 8 bases line up with TRBD1. V shed 0 bases and J 8 bases; nucleotides not matched to a gene: 3. The CDR3 totals 13 residues. The germline V gene encodes CDR1 SGDLS and CDR2 YYNGEE. The DNA for the CDR3 is TGTGCCAGCAGCGTAGTAAGGACAGGGGAAGCTTTCTTT. Amino acids: CASSVVRTGEAFF.

The J gene is TRBJ1-1, the V gene TRBV7-2, with 7 bases identical to TRBD1. CDR1 SGHTA and CDR2 FQGNSA come from the germline V gene. J gave up 4 bases and V 4 bases, and 9 bases lay outside the gene matches. This CDR3 is built from 15 residues. CDR3 sequence reads: CASSSKGGLGTEAFF. Here the CDR3 DNA reads TGTGCCAGCAGCTCCAAAGGGGGCTTGGGCACTGAAGCTTTCTTT. The full variable domain, completed using reference TRBV7-2 and TRBJ1-1, is GAGVSQSPSNKVTEKGKDVELRCDPISGHTALYWYRQSLGQGLEFLIYFQGNSAPDKSGLPSDRFSAERTGGSVSTLTIQRTQQEDSAVYLCASSSKGGLGTEAFFGQGTRLTVV.

The CDR3 bases are TGTGCCACCAGTGATTCCGGGACTTACTATGGCTACACCTTC. It translates to CATSDSGTYYGYTF. The J gene is TRBJ1-2, the V gene TRBV24-1, with D possibly TRBD1 on 5 matching bases. CDR1 is KGHDR, CDR2 SFDVKD, per germline. The CDR3 consists of 14 residues. Trimming took off 2 bases at V and 3 bases at J, with 9 bases between the two ends.

DNA of the CDR3: TGTGCCAGCAGAAGGGGCGGAATTTTTTTCTACGAGCAGTACTTC. The encoded protein is CASRRGGIFFYEQYF. The J gene is TRBJ2-7, the V gene TRBV6-5, with a weak D call TRBD1 (5 bases). CDR1 MNHEY and CDR2 SVGAGI come from the germline V gene. V gave up 6 bases and J gave up 3 bases, with 18 bases separating them. The CDR3 has 15 residues.

The sample holds a few counts of this clone. The chain recombines TRBV21-1 with TRBJ2-2; the table's D call, TRBD1, has no DNA check behind it. TRBV21-1 is a listed pseudogene. The CDR3 consists of 20 residues. The CDR3 spells CASSKVIVETQTPNTGELFF. The CDR3 bases are TGTGCCAGCAGCAAAGTTATCGTTGAGACACAAACTCCGAACACCGGGGAGCTGTTTTTT.

The chain couples TRBV10-1 to TRBJ2-5, with D tentatively TRBD1 (5 bases). The V gene's germline CDR1 is WNHNN and CDR2 SYGVQD (reference sequence). Trimming took 4 bases from V and 4 from J, leaving 16 bases between them. The CDR3 totals 15 residues. The CDR3 sequence: CASSAFAGKGETQYF. The CDR3, as DNA: TGCGCCAGCAGTGCCTTTGCAGGGAAGGGAGAGACCCAGTACTTC.

The chain links TRBV16 to TRBJ1-2, with D uncertain. The germline V and J ends were trimmed by 2 bases and 0 bases, with 7 bases remaining between them. Germline values: CDR1 KGHSY, CDR2 FQNENV. The CDR3 sequence is 14 residues long. This CDR3 reads CASSQVLTNYGYTF. CDR3 DNA: TGTGCCAGCAGCCAAGTGCTAACTAACTATGGCTACACCTTC.

This clone is a singleton in its sample. V and J are TRBV7-9 and TRBJ2-5; D may be TRBD2 (7 bases). The CDR3 runs to 16 residues. The V end was cut by 5 bases, the J end by 2 bases, with 18 bases between. CDR1 and CDR2 from the germline V gene are SEHNR and FQNEAQ (reference sequence). In DNA form, the CDR3 reads TGTGCCAGCAGCCCCTTAGGGGCGGGGGCTCAAGAGACCCAGTACTTC. Translated: CASSPLGAGAQETQYF.

The chain couples TRBV24-1 to TRBJ2-5; 8 bases are shared with TRBD1. CDR1 KGHDR and CDR2 SFDVKD come from the germline V gene. The CDR3 contains 14 residues. Trimming at V came to 4 bases and at J to 7 bases, leaving 7 bases not matched to a gene. Here the CDR3 reads CATSDGQGMGTQYF. DNA of the CDR3: TGTGCCACCAGTGACGGACAGGGAATGGGGACCCAGTACTTC.